This entry describes one TCR beta chain. The antigen it binds to is not known. Base qualities are missing; no much larger clone stands one base away. Via the germline V gene, CDR1 is SGHRS and CDR2 YFSETQ. V loses 1 base of germline sequence and J loses 2 bases, and the interval between the two ends is 6 bases. The CDR3 runs 13 amino acids, cysteine and phenylalanine included. Only the CDR3 region is kept as DNA, spanning 39 bases read in frame from base 1. The sample's time point label is to be understood as: about 28 days (+/-7) after the second vaccine dose. AZD1222 recipients given second doses at about 4 weeks or at about 12 weeks were pooled, since spike-specific TCR depth and breadth were not found to differ between the two schedules. The vaccinee samples were drawn from two UK trials, COV001 and COV002, one of which was a single-blind randomized controlled phase 2/3 trial testing AZD1222 (ChAdOx1 nCoV-19) in healthy adults. For TCRbeta chain sequencing, PBMC samples were collected from trial participants at day 0 and at day 28 after the second dose.

The data stem from a study of T cell responses to AZD1222 COVID-19 vaccine (dated by TCRdb to the early 2020s). Study-level background: A total of about 240 trial participants underwent TCR sequencing, of whom 207 received two doses of AZD1222 and around 25 received two doses of the MenACWY control vaccine. Trial participants were enrolled by age into subgroups of 18-55, 56-69 and 70-plus years, and roughly 150, 30 and 60 TCR-sequenced participants, respectively, were included in these subgroups.

The CDR3 regions of human TCRbeta chains were subjected to immunosequencing. Turning to the authors' computational methods: Repertoire TCRs were matched against a reference library of SARS-CoV-2-specific TCRs generated with the MIRA antigen-specificity platform. Breadth was defined as the fraction of unique TCRs that were SARS-CoV-2-associated, and depth was defined as the fraction of total T cells that were SARS-CoV-2-associated. Using the MIRA data, each spike-specific TCR was mapped to the spike region that the TCR reacts to and placed in a CD4 or CD8 class. Log10-transformed breadth and depth values were compared by one-way ANOVA with Sidak's multiple comparisons tests. The table was pulled from immuneACCESS by TCRdb, which kept in-frame rearrangements only. Such tables lose some clones; where checked, under half of the loss comes from unresolved V genes, and the rest has no known cause. V and J calls and clone size come straight from that table; D and trimming were deduced from the DNA. Across this sample there are roughly 77,000 clones, with about nine tenths seen only once. The top ten constitute 3.3% of the sample.

Paper-wide results and their limitations: Conclusions about previously exposed vaccinees are limited because only six or seven AZD1222 recipients were SARS-CoV-2 seropositive at baseline. Reportedly, almost half of the unique spike-specific TCRs recognized epitopes lying outside the regions that are mutated in the B.1.351 and B.1.1.7 variants. Because no samples from the day 14 peak response were available, repertoires could be characterized only after the peak T cell response. The 56-69-year group was small, and its depth increase did not reach significance, likely because of low power. The whole spike protein was spanned by vaccine-associated CD4 TCRs, and dominant responses were seen in regions 160-218 and 743-854. Participants were mostly white British and included more females than males, and it was suggested by the authors that clonal diversity may have been underestimated. A significant rise in spike-specific TCR breadth and depth was observed after two AZD1222 doses relative to day 0 and relative to MenACWY recipients.

Recombination connected TRBV5-1 to TRBJ2-5, with no D gene named confidently. The sample consisted of peripheral blood, taken 28 days after the second AZD1222 dose. This clonotype originated in an adult who received the AZD1222 COVID-19 vaccine. CDR3 loop: CASSLFQQETQYF. The sequenced DNA: TGCGCCAGCAGCTTGTTTCAGCAAGAGACCCAGTACTTC.